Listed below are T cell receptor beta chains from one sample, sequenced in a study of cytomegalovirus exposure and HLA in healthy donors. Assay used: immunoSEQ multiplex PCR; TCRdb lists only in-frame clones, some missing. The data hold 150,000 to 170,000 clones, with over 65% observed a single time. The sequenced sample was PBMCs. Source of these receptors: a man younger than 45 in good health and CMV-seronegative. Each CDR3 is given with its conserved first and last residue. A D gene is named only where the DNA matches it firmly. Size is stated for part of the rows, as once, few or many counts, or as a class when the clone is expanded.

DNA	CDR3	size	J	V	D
TGTGCCACCAGCAGAAACGCTCACGGACAGGGTGGGAACATTCAGTACTTC	CATSRNAHGQGGNIQYF	.	TRBJ2-4	TRBV15	TRBD1
TGTGCCTGGAGTGTACCCACAGGGGGCGGATACGAGCAGTACTTC	CAWSVPTGGGYEQYF	.	TRBJ2-7	TRBV30	TRBD1
TGTGCCAGCAGCGTTGACACGAACACTGAAGCTTTCTTT	CASSVDTNTEAFF	.	TRBJ1-1	TRBV11-1	.
TGTGCTAGTGGTAACGGTGAGGCCCAGTACTTC	CASGNGEAQYF	.	TRBJ2-5	TRBV12-5	.
TGTGCCAGTAGTCAGGGCCGGAGCAATCAGCCCCAGCATTTT	CASSQGRSNQPQHF	.	TRBJ1-5	TRBV19	.
TGTGCCAGCAGCTTCAGCGATTACGAGCAGTACTTC	CASSFSDYEQYF	.	TRBJ2-7	TRBV7-8	.
TGTGCCAGCAGCGGTGGACAGGATAGCTATGGCTACACCTTC	CASSGGQDSYGYTF	.	TRBJ1-2	TRBV28	TRBD1
TGTGCCAGCTCAACCAACAAGAACACCGGGGAGCTGTTTTTT	CASSTNKNTGELFF	.	TRBJ2-2	TRBV18	.
TGTGCCAGCAGCGAAGTCGGCAGGGCAACAGATACGCAGTATTTT	CASSEVGRATDTQYF	.	TRBJ2-3	TRBV7-2	.
TGTGCCAGCAGCTTGGACAGGGCGGTCGAGCAGTACTTC	CASSLDRAVEQYF	.	TRBJ2-7	TRBV5-4	.
TGTGCCAGCAGCTTGGTGACAGGGAATGAGCAGTTCTTC	CASSLVTGNEQFF	.	TRBJ2-1	TRBV5-4	TRBD1
TGTGCCAGCAGCGACTACAGGGGCGGCTACACCTTC	CASSDYRGGYTF	.	TRBJ1-2	TRBV9	TRBD1
TGTGCCAGCAGCGCCACAGGGGGGATCCAAGAGACCCAGTACTTC	CASSATGGIQETQYF	.	TRBJ2-5	TRBV6-5	TRBD1
TGTGCCAGCAGTTGGAACAGGGGCACTGAAGCTTTCTTT	CASSWNRGTEAFF	.	TRBJ1-1	TRBV27	TRBD1
TGCGCCAGCAGCCAAGGCGGGTTCAGCTACACCTTC	CASSQGGFSYTF	.	TRBJ1-2	TRBV4-1	.
TGTGCCTGGACCTCCATTCCCGGGACTAGCACAGATACGCAGTATTTT	CAWTSIPGTSTDTQYF	.	TRBJ2-3	TRBV30	.
TGTGCCAGTAGTATGGCCTTGAACACTGAAGCTTTCTTT	CASSMALNTEAFF	.	TRBJ1-1	TRBV19	.
TGTGCCAGCAGCGCCTTGACCGGCGGGGAGACCCAGTACTTC	CASSALTGGETQYF	.	TRBJ2-5	TRBV9	.
TGTGCCAGCAGCTCAACAGCCGGGACTTCGGTCTTC	CASSSTAGTSVF	.	TRBJ2-1	TRBV7-3	.
TGTGCCAGCAGCGCATCAGACACCGGACAGGGACGGGATACGCAGTATTTT	CASSASDTGQGRDTQYF	.	TRBJ2-3	TRBV9	TRBD1
TGTGCCAGCAGCCTTAGAGGGGAGGGTATCTACGAGCAGTACTTC	CASSLRGEGIYEQYF	once	TRBJ2-7	TRBV5-6	TRBD2
TGTGCCAGCAGCTTAGAACCCAGATCAACCTACAATGAGCAGTTCTTC	CASSLEPRSTYNEQFF	.	TRBJ2-1	TRBV7-2	.
TGCGCCAGCAGGGGCAACAGGGTTACCGGGGAGCTGTTTTTT	CASRGNRVTGELFF	once	TRBJ2-2	TRBV10-2	.
TGCGCCAGCAGCCAAGAGTTAGCTAACTATGGCTACACCTTC	CASSQELANYGYTF	.	TRBJ1-2	TRBV4-1	.
TGTGCCAGCATAAATCTTATAGGCTCATCCTCGGGAGCTTTCTTT	CASINLIGSSSGAFF	.	TRBJ1-1	TRBV2	.
TGTGCCACTCAGGGGAGCGGGGGGCAGAACACCGGGGAGCTGTTTTTT	CATQGSGGQNTGELFF	.	TRBJ2-2	TRBV2	TRBD2
TGTGCCAGCAGCCTGACAGGGGAGAACACTGAAGCTTTCTTT	CASSLTGENTEAFF	.	TRBJ1-1	TRBV25-1	TRBD1
TGTGCCAGCAACCCGACTAGCGGGGCAGATACGCAGTATTTT	CASNPTSGADTQYF	.	TRBJ2-3	TRBV27	TRBD2